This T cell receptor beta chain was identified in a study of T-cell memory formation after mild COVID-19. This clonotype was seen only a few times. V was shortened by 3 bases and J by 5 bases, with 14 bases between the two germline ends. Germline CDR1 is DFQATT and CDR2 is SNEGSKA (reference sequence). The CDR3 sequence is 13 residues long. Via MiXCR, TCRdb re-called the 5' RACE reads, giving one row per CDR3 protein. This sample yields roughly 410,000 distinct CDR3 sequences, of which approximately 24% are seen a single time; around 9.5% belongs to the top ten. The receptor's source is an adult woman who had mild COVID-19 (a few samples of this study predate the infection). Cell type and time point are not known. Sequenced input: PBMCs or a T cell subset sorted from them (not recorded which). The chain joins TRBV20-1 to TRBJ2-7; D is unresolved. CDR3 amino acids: CSASLPYTHEQYF. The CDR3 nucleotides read TGCAGTGCTAGCCTGCCATATACCCACGAGCAGTACTTC.